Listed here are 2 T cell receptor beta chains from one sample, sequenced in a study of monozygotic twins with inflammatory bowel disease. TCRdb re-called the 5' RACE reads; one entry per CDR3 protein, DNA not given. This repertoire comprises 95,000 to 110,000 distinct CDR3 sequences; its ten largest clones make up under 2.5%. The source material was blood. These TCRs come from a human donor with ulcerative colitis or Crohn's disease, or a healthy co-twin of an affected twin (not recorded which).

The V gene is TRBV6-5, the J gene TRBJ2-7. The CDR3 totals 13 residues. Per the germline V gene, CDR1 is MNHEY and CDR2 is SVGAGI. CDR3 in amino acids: CASSYRVTYEQYF.

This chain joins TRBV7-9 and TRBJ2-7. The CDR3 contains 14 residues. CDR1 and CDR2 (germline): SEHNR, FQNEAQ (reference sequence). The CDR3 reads CASSRIGQPYEQYF.